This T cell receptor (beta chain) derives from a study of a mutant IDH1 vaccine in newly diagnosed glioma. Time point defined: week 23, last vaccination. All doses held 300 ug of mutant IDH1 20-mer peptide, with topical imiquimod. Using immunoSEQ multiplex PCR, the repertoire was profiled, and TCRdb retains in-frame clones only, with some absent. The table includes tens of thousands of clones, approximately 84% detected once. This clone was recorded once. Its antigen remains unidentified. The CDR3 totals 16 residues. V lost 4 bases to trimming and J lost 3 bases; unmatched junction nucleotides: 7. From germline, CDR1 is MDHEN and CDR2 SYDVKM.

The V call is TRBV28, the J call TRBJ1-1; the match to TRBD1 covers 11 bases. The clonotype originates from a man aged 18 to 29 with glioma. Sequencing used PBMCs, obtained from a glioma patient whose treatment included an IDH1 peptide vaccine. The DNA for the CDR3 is TGTGCCAGCAGTTCCCCCGGGGGACAGGGGGACACTGAAGCTTTCTTT. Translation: CASSSPGGQGDTEAFF. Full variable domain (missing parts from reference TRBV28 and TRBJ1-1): DVKVTQSSRYLVKRTGEKVFLECVQDMDHENMFWYRQDPGLGLRLIYFSYDVKMKEKGDIPEGYSVSREKKERFSLILESASTNQTSMYLCASSSPGGQGDTEAFFGQGTRLTVV.